The 12 T cell receptor beta chains given below trace back to one sample, sequenced in a study of blood T cell repertoires in COVID-19. Libraries were prepared by immunoSEQ multiplex PCR; TCRdb keeps only in-frame clonotypes and omits some of them. Of about 150,000 clones in the sample, 85% to 90% were seen once. The sequencing sample was made of peripheral blood. Receptors originate from a human donor in a cohort sampled during active COVID-19.

This chain links TRBV4-3 with TRBJ1-2; TRBD1 matches at 8 bases. In germline, CDR1 is LGHNA, CDR2 YSLEER. The CDR3 is 15 amino acids. The ends lost 2 bases at V and 3 bases at J; junction bases unmatched: 5. DNA for the CDR3: TGCGCCAGCAGCCAACCAGGGGGCGCGGACTATGGCTACACCTTC. The encoded protein is CASSQPGGADYGYTF.

The chain uses TRBV5-1 and TRBJ2-3; maybe TRBD1 (5 bases). V dropped 0 bases and J dropped 3 bases, with 11 bases sitting between them. CDR1 SGHRS and CDR2 YFSETQ come from the germline V gene. The CDR3 is made up of 15 amino acids. CDR3 nucleotides: TGCGCCAGCAGCTTGGAACGTCAGGGTACAGATACGCAGTATTTT. It is translated as CASSLERQGTDTQYF. The variable domain in full, with the rest retrieved from reference TRBV5-1 and TRBJ2-3, is KAGVTQTPRYLIKTRGQQVTLSCSPISGHRSVSWYQQTPGQGLQFLFEYFSETQRNKGNFPGRFSGRQFSNSRSEMNVSTLELGDSALYLCASSLERQGTDTQYFGPGTRLTVL.

V is TRBV20-1 and J is TRBJ2-2; 10 bases line up with TRBD2. V shed 3 bases, J shed 7 bases, and the junction held 8 bases outside the gene matches. Germline V gives CDR1 DFQATT, CDR2 SNEGSKA (reference sequence). This CDR3 contains 15 residues. The CDR3 bases are TGCAGTGCTAGTTTTAGCGGGGGGATGGGCGGGGAGCTGTTTTTT. Amino acid sequence: CSASFSGGMGGELFF.

This clone appeared a single time. V is TRBV6-2 or TRBV6-3 and J is TRBJ2-7; D is perhaps TRBD1 (6 bases). CDR1 and CDR2 from the germline V gene are MNHEY and SVGEGT. Trimming cost V 4 bases and J 4 bases, with 20 bases left between them. CDR3 length equals 16 residues. CDR3 nucleotide sequence: TGTGCCAGCAGTTCCCCGGGGCCGACAGGTCGGTACGAGCAGTACTTC. Translated: CASSSPGPTGRYEQYF.

The rearrangement uses TRBV7-9 and TRBJ2-5, with TRBD2 matching 8 bases. V shed 2 bases, J shed 5 bases, and the junction held 19 bases outside the gene matches. The CDR3 contains 19 residues. CDR1 SEHNR and CDR2 FQNEAQ come from the germline V gene (reference sequence). The CDR3 spells CASSLQSWGPPGTRETQYF. Written as DNA, the CDR3 is TGTGCCAGCAGCTTACAGTCCTGGGGGCCGCCCGGGACTAGGGAGACCCAGTACTTC.

The table lists this clone with a count of one. This chain uses TRBV6-1 with TRBJ2-7; D perhaps matches TRBD1 (6 bases). This CDR3 is built from 14 residues. Deletions cut 0 bases from V and 2 bases from J, with 8 bases between. Looked up from germline, CDR1 is MNHNS and CDR2 is SASEGT. The CDR3 bases are TGTGCCAGCAGTGAAGCACAGGGTCCCTACGAGCAGTACTTC. Its translation: CASSEAQGPYEQYF.

The genes are TRBV5-1 and TRBJ2-1, with 10 bases fitting TRBD2. The germline gives CDR1 SGHRS, CDR2 YFSETQ. This CDR3 has 14 amino acids. Losses at the gene ends were 6 bases for V and 4 bases for J; bases not matched to a gene: 4. CDR3 sequence (DNA): TGCGCCAGCAACCCTAGCGGGGGATACAATGAGCAGTTCTTC. Residues: CASNPSGGYNEQFF.

J is TRBJ2-3 and V is TRBV6-1, with D unresolved. This CDR3 is built from 16 residues. V lost 3 bases to trimming and J lost 4 bases, with 17 bases between them. CDR1 and CDR2 from the germline V gene are MNHNS and SASEGT. Here the CDR3 reads CASSESRFSGPDTQYF. Here the CDR3 DNA reads TGTGCCAGCAGTGAGAGTAGATTCTCAGGCCCAGATACGCAGTATTTT.

The chain recombines TRBV6-5 with TRBJ2-6; D is unresolved. Germline V gene sequence: CDR1 MNHEY, CDR2 SVGAGI. Trimming left V 2 bases short and J 0 bases short, with 8 bases between. The CDR3 contains 16 residues. CDR3 DNA: TGTGCCAGCAGTTACAGTAGGAGCTCTGGGGCCAACGTCCTGACTTTC. Translating gives CASSYSRSSGANVLTF.

V and J are TRBV27 and TRBJ1-6; 11 nucleotides line up with TRBD1. The junction had 0 bases not matched to a gene; V was cut back by 0 bases and J by 8 bases. This CDR3 spans 15 amino acids. The V gene's germline CDR1 is MNHEY and CDR2 SMNVEV (reference sequence). CDR3 in amino acids: CASSLSGQGDSPLHF. The CDR3 DNA is TGTGCCAGCAGTTTATCGGGACAGGGGGATTCACCCCTCCACTTT.

V gene TRBV19 combines with J gene TRBJ1-5, with 8 positions matching TRBD1. Germline V gene sequence: CDR1 LNHDA, CDR2 SQIVND (reference sequence). Losses at the gene ends were 7 bases for V and 7 bases for J; bases not matched to a gene: 12. CDR3 length equals 15 residues. CDR3 sequence reads: CASTAGPGGVQPQHF. CDR3 nucleotide sequence: TGTGCCAGTACCGCGGGGCCAGGGGGCGTCCAGCCCCAGCATTTT.

This chain links TRBV5-4 with TRBJ1-3, with a weak D call TRBD1 (6 bases). Germline CDR1 and CDR2: SGHNT and YYREEE (reference sequence). V lost 4 bases to trimming and J lost 4 bases, with 15 bases between them. CDR3 size: 15 residues. The CDR3, as DNA: TGTGCCAGCAGCGTACAGGGTGCGAGGGGAAACACCATATATTTT. As protein: CASSVQGARGNTIYF.